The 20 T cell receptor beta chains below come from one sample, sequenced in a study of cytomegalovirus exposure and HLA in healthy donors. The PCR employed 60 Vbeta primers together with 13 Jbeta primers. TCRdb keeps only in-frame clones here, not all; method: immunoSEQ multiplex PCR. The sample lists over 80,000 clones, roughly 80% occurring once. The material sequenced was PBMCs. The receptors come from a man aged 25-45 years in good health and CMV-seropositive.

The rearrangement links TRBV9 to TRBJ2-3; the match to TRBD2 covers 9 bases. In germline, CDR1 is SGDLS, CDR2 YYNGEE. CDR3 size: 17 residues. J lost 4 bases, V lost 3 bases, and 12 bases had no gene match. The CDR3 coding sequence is TGTGCCAGCAGCGCCGTAGCGGGGGCACAGGCCCCAGATACGCAGTATTTT. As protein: CASSAVAGAQAPDTQYF.

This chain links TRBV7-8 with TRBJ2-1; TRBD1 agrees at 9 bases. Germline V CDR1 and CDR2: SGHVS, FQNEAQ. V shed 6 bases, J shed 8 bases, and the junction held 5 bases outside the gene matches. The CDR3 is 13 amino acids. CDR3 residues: CASRTGGKDEQFF. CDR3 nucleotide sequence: TGTGCCAGCAGAACAGGGGGCAAGGATGAGCAGTTCTTC.

As DNA, the CDR3 is TGCGCCAGCAGCCTCGCAGGGTTGGGGGGTAATTCACCCCTCCACTTT. It is translated as CASSLAGLGGNSPLHF. The chain combines TRBV4-1 with TRBJ1-6, with D possibly matching TRBD1 (5 bases). CDR3 length: 16 amino acids. Between the trimmed V and J ends, which lost 4 bases and 6 bases, there was a span of 16 bases. Germline V lookup: CDR1 MGHRA, CDR2 YSYEKL.

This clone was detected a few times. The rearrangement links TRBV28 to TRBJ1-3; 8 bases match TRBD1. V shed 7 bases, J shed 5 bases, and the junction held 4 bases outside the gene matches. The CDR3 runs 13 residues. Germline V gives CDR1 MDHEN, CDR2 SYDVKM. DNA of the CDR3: TGTGCCAGCAACGGACAGGGCAGAAACACCATATATTTT. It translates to CASNGQGRNTIYF.

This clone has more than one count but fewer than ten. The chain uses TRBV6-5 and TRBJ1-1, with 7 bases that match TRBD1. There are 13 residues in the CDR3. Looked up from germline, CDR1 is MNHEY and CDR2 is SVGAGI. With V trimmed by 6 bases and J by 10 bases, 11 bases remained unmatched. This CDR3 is CASSPTERGPAFF. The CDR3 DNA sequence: TGTGCCAGCAGCCCCACTGAGAGGGGGCCAGCTTTCTTT.

The CDR3 sequence is CAITFSEIYNEQFF. The CDR3 bases are TGTGCCATCACCTTCAGCGAGATATACAATGAGCAGTTCTTC. The chain employs TRBV10-3 and TRBJ2-1; D remains unclear. Germline V gene lookup returns CDR1 ENHRY and CDR2 SYGVKD. V lost 7 bases and J 4 bases, leaving 14 bases between the germline ends. The CDR3 runs 14 residues.

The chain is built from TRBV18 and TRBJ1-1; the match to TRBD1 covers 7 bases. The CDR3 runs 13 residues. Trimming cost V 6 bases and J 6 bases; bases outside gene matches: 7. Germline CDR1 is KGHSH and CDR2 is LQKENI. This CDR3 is CASSPTGVPEAFF. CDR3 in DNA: TGTGCCAGCTCGCCTACAGGGGTTCCTGAAGCTTTCTTT.

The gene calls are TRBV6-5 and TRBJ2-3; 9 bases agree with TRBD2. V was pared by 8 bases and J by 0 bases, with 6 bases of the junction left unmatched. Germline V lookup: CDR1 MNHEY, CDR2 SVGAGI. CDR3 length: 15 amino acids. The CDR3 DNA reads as TGTGCCAGCGTCCCTAGCGGGACTAGCACAGATACGCAGTATTTT. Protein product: CASVPSGTSTDTQYF.

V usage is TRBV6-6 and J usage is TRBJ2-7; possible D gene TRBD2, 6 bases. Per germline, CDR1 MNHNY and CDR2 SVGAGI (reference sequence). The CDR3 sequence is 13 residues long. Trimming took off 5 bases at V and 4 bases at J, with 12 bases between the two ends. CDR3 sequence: CASSPFGGYEQYF. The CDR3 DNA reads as TGTGCCAGCAGTCCCTTTGGGGGGTACGAGCAGTACTTC.

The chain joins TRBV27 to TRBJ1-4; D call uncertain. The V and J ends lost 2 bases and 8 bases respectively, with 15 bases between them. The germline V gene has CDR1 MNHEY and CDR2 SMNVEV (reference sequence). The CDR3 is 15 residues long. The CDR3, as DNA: TGTGCCAGCAGTTTACGGCCCCGGGGTGGCGAAAAACTGTTTTTT. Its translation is CASSLRPRGGEKLFF.

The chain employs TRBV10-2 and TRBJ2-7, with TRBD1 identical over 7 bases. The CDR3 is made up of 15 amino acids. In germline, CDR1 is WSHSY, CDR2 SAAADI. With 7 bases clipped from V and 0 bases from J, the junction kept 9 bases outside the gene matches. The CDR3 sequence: CASTQTGWDSYEQYF. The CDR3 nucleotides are TGCGCCAGCACCCAGACAGGGTGGGACTCCTACGAGCAGTACTTC.

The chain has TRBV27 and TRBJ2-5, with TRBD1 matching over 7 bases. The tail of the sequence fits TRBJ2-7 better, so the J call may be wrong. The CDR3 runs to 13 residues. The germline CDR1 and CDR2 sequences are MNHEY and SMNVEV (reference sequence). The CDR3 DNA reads TGTGCCAGCGGGTTGACAGGGCCCTACGAGCAGTACTTC. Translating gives CASGLTGPYEQYF.

DNA for the CDR3: TGTGCCAGCAGTCGGATCGGCGGTAATGAGCAGTTCTTC. It codes for CASSRIGGNEQFF. The chain couples TRBV25-1 to TRBJ2-1, with D unresolved. The CDR3 extends over 13 amino acids. Germline V gene lookup returns CDR1 MGHDK and CDR2 SYGVNS. V lost 5 bases to trimming and J lost 7 bases, with 12 bases between them.

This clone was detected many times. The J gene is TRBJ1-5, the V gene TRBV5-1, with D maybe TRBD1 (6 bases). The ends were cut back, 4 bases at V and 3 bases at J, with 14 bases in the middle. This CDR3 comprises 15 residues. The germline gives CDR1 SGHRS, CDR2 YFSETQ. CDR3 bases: TGCGCCAGCAGCCCAACAGGGTCGGTCAATCAGCCCCAGCATTTT. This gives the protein CASSPTGSVNQPQHF.

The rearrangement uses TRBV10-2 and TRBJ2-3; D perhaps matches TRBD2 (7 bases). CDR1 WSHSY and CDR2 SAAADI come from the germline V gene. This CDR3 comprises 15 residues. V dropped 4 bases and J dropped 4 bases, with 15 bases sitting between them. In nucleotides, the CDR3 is TGCGCCAGCAGTGCCCGAGGGGGGGGCGCAGATACGCAGTATTTT. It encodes CASSARGGGADTQYF.

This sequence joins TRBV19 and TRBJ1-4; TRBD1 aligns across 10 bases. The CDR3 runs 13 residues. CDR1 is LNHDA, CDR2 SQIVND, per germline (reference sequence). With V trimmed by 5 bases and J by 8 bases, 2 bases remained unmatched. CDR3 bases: TGTGCCAGTAGTGCGACAGGGGGCGAAAAACTGTTTTTT. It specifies CASSATGGEKLFF.

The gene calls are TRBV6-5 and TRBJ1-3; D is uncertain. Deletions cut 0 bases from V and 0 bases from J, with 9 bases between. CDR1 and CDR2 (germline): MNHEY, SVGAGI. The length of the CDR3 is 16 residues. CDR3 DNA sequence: TGTGCCAGCAGTTACTCGAGGACTATCTCTGGAAACACCATATATTTT. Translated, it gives CASSYSRTISGNTIYF.

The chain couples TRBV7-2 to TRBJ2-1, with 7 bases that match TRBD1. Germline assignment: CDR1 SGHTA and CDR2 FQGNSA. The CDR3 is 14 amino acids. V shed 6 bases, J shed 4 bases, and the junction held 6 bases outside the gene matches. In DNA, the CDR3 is TGTGCCAGCAGATCCGGGACAGTATACAATGAGCAGTTCTTC. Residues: CASRSGTVYNEQFF. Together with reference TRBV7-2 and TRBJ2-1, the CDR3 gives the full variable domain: GAGVSQSPSNKVTEKGKDVELRCDPISGHTALYWYRQSLGQGLEFLIYFQGNSAPDKSGLPSDRFSAERTGGSVSTLTIQRTQQEDSAVYLCASRSGTVYNEQFFGPGTRLTVL.

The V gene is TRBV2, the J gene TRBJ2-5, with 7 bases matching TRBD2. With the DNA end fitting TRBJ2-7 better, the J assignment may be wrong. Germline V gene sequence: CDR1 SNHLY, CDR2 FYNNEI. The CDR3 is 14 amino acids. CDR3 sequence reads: CASTGGSVSYEQYF. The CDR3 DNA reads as TGTGCCAGCACCGGCGGGAGCGTTTCCTACGAGCAGTACTTC.

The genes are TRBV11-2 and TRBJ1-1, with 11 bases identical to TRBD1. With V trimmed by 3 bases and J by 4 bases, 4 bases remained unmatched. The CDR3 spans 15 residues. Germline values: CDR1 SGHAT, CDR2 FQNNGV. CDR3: CASSFGTGGITEAFF. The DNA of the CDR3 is TGTGCCAGCAGCTTTGGGACAGGGGGTATCACTGAAGCTTTCTTT. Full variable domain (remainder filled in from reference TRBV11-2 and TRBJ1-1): EAGVAQSPRYKIIEKRQSVAFWCNPISGHATLYWYQQILGQGPKLLIQFQNNGVVDDSQLPKDRFSAERLKGVDSTLKIQPAKLEDSAVYLCASSFGTGGITEAFFGQGTRLTVV.